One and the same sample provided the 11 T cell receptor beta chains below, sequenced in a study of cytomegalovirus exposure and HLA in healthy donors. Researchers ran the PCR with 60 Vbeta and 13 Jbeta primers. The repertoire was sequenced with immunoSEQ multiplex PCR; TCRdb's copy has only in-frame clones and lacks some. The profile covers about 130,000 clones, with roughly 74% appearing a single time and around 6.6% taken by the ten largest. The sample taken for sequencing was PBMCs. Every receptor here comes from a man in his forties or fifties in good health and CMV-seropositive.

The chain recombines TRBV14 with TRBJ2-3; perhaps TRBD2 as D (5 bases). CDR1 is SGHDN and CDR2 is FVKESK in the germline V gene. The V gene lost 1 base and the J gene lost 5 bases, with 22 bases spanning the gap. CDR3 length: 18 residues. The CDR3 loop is CASSQGLFGPGMIDTQYF. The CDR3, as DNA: TGTGCCAGCAGCCAAGGGCTTTTCGGGCCGGGGATGATAGATACGCAGTATTTT.

CDR3 bases: TGTGCCAGCAGTGCAGCAGGGGACTATGGCTACACCTTC. It codes for CASSAAGDYGYTF. The chain uses TRBV6-4 and TRBJ1-2; maybe TRBD1 (6 bases). Trimming left V 4 bases short and J 3 bases short, with 9 bases between. The CDR3 has 13 residues. Germline loops: CDR1 MRHNA, CDR2 SNTAGT.

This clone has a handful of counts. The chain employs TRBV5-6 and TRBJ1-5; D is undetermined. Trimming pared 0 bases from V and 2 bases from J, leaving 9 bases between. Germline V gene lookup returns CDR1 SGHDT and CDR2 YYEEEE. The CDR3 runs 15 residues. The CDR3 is CASSLAEYRNQPQHF. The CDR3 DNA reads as TGTGCCAGCAGCTTGGCCGAGTATCGCAATCAGCCCCAGCATTTT.

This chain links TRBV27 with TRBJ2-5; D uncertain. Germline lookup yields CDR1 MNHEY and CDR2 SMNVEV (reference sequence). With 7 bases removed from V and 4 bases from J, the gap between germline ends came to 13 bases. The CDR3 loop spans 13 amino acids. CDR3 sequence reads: CASKTHVGETQYF. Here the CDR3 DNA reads TGTGCCAGCAAGACACATGTGGGAGAGACCCAGTACTTC.

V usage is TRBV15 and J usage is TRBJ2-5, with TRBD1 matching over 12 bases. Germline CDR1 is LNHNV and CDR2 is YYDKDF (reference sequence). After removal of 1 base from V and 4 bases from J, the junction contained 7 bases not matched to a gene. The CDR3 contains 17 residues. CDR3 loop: CATSRGPGQGAGETQYF. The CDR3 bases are TGTGCCACCAGCAGAGGGCCGGGACAGGGGGCTGGAGAGACCCAGTACTTC. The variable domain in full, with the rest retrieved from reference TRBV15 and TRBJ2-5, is DAMVIQNPRYQVTQFGKPVTLSCSQTLNHNVMYWYQQKSSQAPKLLFHYYDKDFNNEADTPDNFQSRRPNTSFCFLDIRSPGLGDTAMYLCATSRGPGQGAGETQYFGPGTRLLVL.

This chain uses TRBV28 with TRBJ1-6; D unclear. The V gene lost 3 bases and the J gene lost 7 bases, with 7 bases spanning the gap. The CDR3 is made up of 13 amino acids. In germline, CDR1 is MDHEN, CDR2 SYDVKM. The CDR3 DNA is TGTGCCAGCAGTTTTGTGGGCAATTCACCCCTCCACTTT. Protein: CASSFVGNSPLHF.

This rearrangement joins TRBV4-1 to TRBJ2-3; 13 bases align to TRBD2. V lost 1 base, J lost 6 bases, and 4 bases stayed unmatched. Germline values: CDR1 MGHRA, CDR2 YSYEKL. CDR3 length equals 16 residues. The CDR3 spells CASSQGLAGGVDTQYF. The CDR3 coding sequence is TGCGCCAGCAGCCAAGGACTAGCGGGGGGTGTTGATACGCAGTATTTT.

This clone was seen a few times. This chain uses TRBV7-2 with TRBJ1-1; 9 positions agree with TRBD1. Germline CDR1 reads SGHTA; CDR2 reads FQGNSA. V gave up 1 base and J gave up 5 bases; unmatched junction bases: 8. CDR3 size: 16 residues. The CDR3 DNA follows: TGTGCCAGCAGCTTAGGTGGAGACAGGGGGGGGACTGAAGCTTTCTTT. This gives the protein CASSLGGDRGGTEAFF. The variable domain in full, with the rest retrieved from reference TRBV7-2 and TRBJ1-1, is GAGVSQSPSNKVTEKGKDVELRCDPISGHTALYWYRQSLGQGLEFLIYFQGNSAPDKSGLPSDRFSAERTGGSVSTLTIQRTQQEDSAVYLCASSLGGDRGGTEAFFGQGTRLTVV.

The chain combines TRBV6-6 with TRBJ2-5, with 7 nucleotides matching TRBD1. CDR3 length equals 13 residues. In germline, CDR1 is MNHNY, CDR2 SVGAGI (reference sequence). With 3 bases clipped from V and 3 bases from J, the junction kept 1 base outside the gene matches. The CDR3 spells CASSYQGEETQYF. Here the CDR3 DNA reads TGTGCCAGCAGTTATCAGGGGGAAGAGACCCAGTACTTC.

For the CDR3, the DNA is TGTGCCAGTAGTGATCGGACAGTTAATGAAAAACTGTTTTTT. Translating it yields CASSDRTVNEKLFF. The chain combines TRBV19 with TRBJ1-4, with D tentatively TRBD1 (6 bases). Germline V gives CDR1 LNHDA, CDR2 SQIVND (reference sequence). The CDR3 runs to 14 residues. V lost 5 bases to trimming and J lost 4 bases, with 11 bases between them.

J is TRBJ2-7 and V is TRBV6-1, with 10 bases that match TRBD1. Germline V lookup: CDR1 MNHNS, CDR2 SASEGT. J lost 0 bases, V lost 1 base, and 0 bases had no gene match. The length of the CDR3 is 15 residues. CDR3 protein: CASSEGTGGSYEQYF. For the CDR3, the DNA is TGTGCCAGCAGTGAAGGGACAGGGGGCTCCTACGAGCAGTACTTC.